The 27 T cell receptor beta chains presented below share a single source sample, sequenced in a study of blood T cell repertoires in COVID-19. Here immunoSEQ multiplex PCR was the method, and the copy in TCRdb shows in-frame clones only, minus some. The profile covers about 530,000 clones, with approximately 88% appearing a single time and 7.8% taken by the ten largest. Sequencing was performed on peripheral blood. The receptors shown here come from a woman between 45 and 65 years old with COVID-19, enrolled during active disease.

This chain uses TRBV24-1 with TRBJ2-2; D is perhaps TRBD1 (5 bases). The V gene's germline CDR1 is KGHDR and CDR2 SFDVKD. The CDR3 totals 11 residues. V lost 7 bases and J lost 7, with 6 bases in between. CDR3 protein: CATRGDGELFF. CDR3 nucleotides: TGTGCCACCAGAGGGGACGGGGAGCTGTTTTTT.

CDR3 region: CASNQQGGANYGYTF. The CDR3 nucleotides are TGTGCCAGCAACCAACAGGGGGGAGCTAACTATGGCTACACCTTC. J is TRBJ1-2 and V is TRBV6-5, with 8 bases fitting TRBD1. CDR1 is MNHEY, CDR2 SVGAGI, per germline. The CDR3 runs to 15 residues. V gave up 7 bases and J gave up 0 bases; unmatched junction bases: 7.

The chain has TRBV2 and TRBJ1-5; D remains ambiguous. Germline V gives CDR1 SNHLY, CDR2 FYNNEI. The CDR3 has 11 residues. The ends were cut back, 8 bases at V and 4 bases at J, with 6 bases in the middle. The CDR3 is CASGLNQPQHF. The DNA for the CDR3 is TGTGCCAGCGGGCTAAATCAGCCCCAGCATTTT.

This clone was picked up one time. This chain links TRBV3-1 (or the pseudogene TRBV3-2) with TRBJ1-6, with no clear D. Per germline, CDR1 LGHDT and CDR2 YNNKEL (reference sequence). The CDR3 covers 14 residues. Trimming took off 4 bases at V and 0 bases at J, with 4 bases between the two ends. The chain's CDR3 is CASSLSSYNSPLHF. CDR3 bases: TGTGCCAGCAGCCTCAGCTCCTATAATTCACCCCTCCACTTT.

J is TRBJ1-6 and V is TRBV5-1; 9 positions match TRBD1. V was pared by 4 bases and J by 3 bases, with 11 bases of the junction left unmatched. Germline values: CDR1 SGHRS, CDR2 YFSETQ. There are 18 residues in the CDR3. CDR3 in DNA: TGCGCCAGCAGCCCGGGACAGGGAAACATTCTCTATAATTCACCCCTCCACTTT. Protein product: CASSPGQGNILYNSPLHF.

This clone was detected only once. The gene calls are TRBV28 and TRBJ1-5; possible D gene TRBD1, 6 bases. The germline gives CDR1 MDHEN, CDR2 SYDVKM. There are 16 residues in the CDR3. Trimming shortened V by 5 bases and J by 5 bases, and 19 bases separated the two germline ends. The CDR3 nucleotides read TGTGCCAGCAGTGGGGGAGGGGGGACGAATTATCAGCCCCAGCATTTT. Protein: CASSGGGGTNYQPQHF.

This chain connects TRBV4-1 to TRBJ1-2; TRBD1 matches 9 bases. The length of the CDR3 is 14 residues. Germline-derived CDR1 and CDR2 are MGHRA and YSYEKL. The V and J ends lost 3 bases and 6 bases, in that order; junction bases with no gene match: 5. The CDR3 reads CASSQIQGADGYTF. The CDR3 coding sequence is TGCGCCAGCAGCCAGATACAGGGGGCGGATGGCTACACCTTC.

The chain has TRBV15 and TRBJ1-1; D gene ambiguous. V lost 7 bases to trimming and J lost 6 bases, with 6 bases between them. CDR1 LNHNV and CDR2 YYDKDF come from the germline V gene (reference sequence). The CDR3 sequence is 10 residues long. This chain's CDR3 is CATTEAEAFF. The CDR3 DNA reads as TGTGCCACCACGGAGGCTGAAGCTTTCTTT. The whole variable domain, filled in from reference TRBV15 and TRBJ1-1, reads DAMVIQNPRYQVTQFGKPVTLSCSQTLNHNVMYWYQQKSSQAPKLLFHYYDKDFNNEADTPDNFQSRRPNTSFCFLDIRSPGLGDTAMYLCATTEAEAFFGQGTRLTVV.

This sequence joins TRBV11-2 and TRBJ2-7; D call uncertain. V lost 1 base, J lost 4 bases, and 11 bases lay in between. This CDR3 is 14 amino acids long. The germline gives CDR1 SGHAT, CDR2 FQNNGV. In DNA, the CDR3 is TGTGCCAGCAGCTTAGCGGTGTCCGGGTACGAGCAGTACTTC. Translated, it gives CASSLAVSGYEQYF. The complete variable domain, with remaining parts taken from reference TRBV11-2 and TRBJ2-7, reads EAGVAQSPRYKIIEKRQSVAFWCNPISGHATLYWYQQILGQGPKLLIQFQNNGVVDDSQLPKDRFSAERLKGVDSTLKIQPAKLEDSAVYLCASSLAVSGYEQYFGPGTRLTVT.

This clone was seen just once. The rearrangement uses TRBV5-6 and TRBJ2-2; 15 nucleotides line up with TRBD2. With 5 bases clipped from V and 5 bases from J, the junction kept 4 bases outside the gene matches. This CDR3 has 16 residues. Germline loops: CDR1 SGHDT, CDR2 YYEEEE. This CDR3 reads CASRPGLAGGTGELFF. The CDR3 DNA reads as TGTGCCAGCAGACCCGGACTAGCGGGGGGGACCGGGGAGCTGTTTTTT.

Of note for this clone: This same CDR3 is encoded by further DNA sequences in the sample. This CDR3 reads CASSQGTGDTQYF. The CDR3, as DNA: TGTGCCAGCAGCCAAGGAACGGGAGATACGCAGTATTTT. This chain joins TRBV3-1 (or the pseudogene TRBV3-2) and TRBJ2-3, with no clear D. From germline, CDR1 is LGHDT and CDR2 YNNKEL (reference sequence). Trimming took off 1 base at V and 5 bases at J, with 7 bases between the two ends. The CDR3 consists of 13 residues.

The CDR3 coding sequence is TGTGCCAGCCCGGGGGGACAATCGAATCTCTATGGCTACACCTTC. Protein: CASPGGQSNLYGYTF. The chain uses TRBV21-1 and TRBJ1-2. TRBV21-1 is designated a pseudogene. This CDR3 contains 15 residues.

The V gene is TRBV15, the J gene TRBJ2-7, with D possibly matching TRBD2 (7 bases). There are 17 residues in the CDR3. Germline assignment: CDR1 LNHNV and CDR2 YYDKDF (reference sequence). V dropped 7 bases and J dropped 1 base, with 23 bases sitting between them. The DNA of the CDR3 is TGTGCCACCACCTTCGGCCTTGCAGGGGAGGGGTCCTACGAGCAGTACTTC. Translated, it gives CATTFGLAGEGSYEQYF.

The chain joins TRBV7-8 to TRBJ2-3; 9 positions agree with TRBD2. The V segment lost 5 bases and the J segment 1 base; nucleotides outside the gene matches: 10. Germline CDR1 is SGHVS and CDR2 is FQNEAQ. The length of the CDR3 is 17 residues. This CDR3 is CASSPIGGLAGTDTQYF. CDR3 DNA sequence: TGTGCCAGCAGCCCAATAGGGGGACTAGCCGGCACAGATACGCAGTATTTT.

The CDR3 loop reads CAWSPNRGTEAFF. The DNA for the CDR3 is TGTGCCTGGAGTCCCAACAGGGGCACTGAAGCTTTCTTT. This chain uses TRBV30 with TRBJ1-1, with 7 bases that match TRBD1. Looked up from germline, CDR1 is GTSNPN and CDR2 is SVGIG (reference sequence). The CDR3 extends over 13 amino acids. The V segment lost 2 bases and the J segment 4 bases; nucleotides outside the gene matches: 4.

The chain links TRBV6-5 to TRBJ1-6; tentatively, D is TRBD1 (6 bases). The CDR3 covers 14 residues. Germline lookup yields CDR1 MNHEY and CDR2 SVGAGI. V was shortened by 6 bases and J by 14 bases, with 20 bases between the two germline ends. The CDR3 nucleotides read TGTGCCAGCAGGCCCCGGGGGGCTCCTGAGGCCCTCCACTTT. Amino acid sequence: CASRPRGAPEALHF.

J is TRBJ1-1 and V is TRBV6-1, with D maybe TRBD1 (6 bases). The germline CDR1 and CDR2 sequences are MNHNS and SASEGT. This CDR3 has 12 residues. Trimming pared 2 bases from V and 10 bases from J, leaving 11 bases between. The chain's CDR3 is CASSERQGRAFF. CDR3 DNA: TGTGCCAGCAGTGAAAGGCAGGGGAGAGCTTTCTTT.

The genes are TRBV10-3 and TRBJ2-3, with 9 bases matching TRBD1. Germline assignment: CDR1 ENHRY and CDR2 SYGVKD. J lost 1 base, V lost 8 bases, and 4 bases had no gene match. The CDR3 extends over 14 amino acids. CDR3 region: CAIRTGAGTDTQYF. Here the CDR3 DNA reads TGTGCCATCCGGACAGGGGCGGGCACAGATACGCAGTATTTT.

Remarks on this clone: The sample holds other DNA sequences that translate to the same CDR3. CDR3 sequence (DNA): TGTGCCAGCAGTGTCTATACGGGACAGGGGTATGGCTACACCTTC. This gives the protein CASSVYTGQGYGYTF. The chain is built from TRBV2 and TRBJ1-2; 10 bases map to TRBD1. CDR3 length: 15 amino acids. The germline gives CDR1 SNHLY, CDR2 FYNNEI. V dropped 4 bases and J dropped 5; count of bases not matched to a gene: 7.

The sample holds one count of this clone. This chain links TRBV9 with TRBJ2-3; tentatively, D is TRBD2 (6 bases). Between the trimmed V and J ends, which lost 4 bases and 0 bases, there was a span of 24 bases. The CDR3 extends over 19 amino acids. Germline loops: CDR1 SGDLS, CDR2 YYNGEE. The CDR3 here is CASSPRDFGVGRSTDTQYF. The CDR3 DNA follows: TGTGCCAGCAGCCCTCGGGACTTCGGGGTGGGCCGTAGCACAGATACGCAGTATTTT.

This chain connects TRBV2 to TRBJ2-7, with D possibly TRBD2 on 6 matching bases. CDR1 is SNHLY, CDR2 FYNNEI, per germline. Trimming took 5 bases from V and 1 from J, leaving 15 bases between them. CDR3 length: 15 amino acids. The CDR3 sequence: CASSRDSALSYEQYF. The CDR3 region has the DNA TGTGCCAGCAGTCGGGACTCAGCTTTATCCTACGAGCAGTACTTC.

The gene calls are TRBV15 and TRBJ2-1; 8 bases agree with TRBD2. V lost 1 base to trimming and J lost 7 bases; unmatched junction nucleotides: 3. The CDR3 extends over 14 amino acids. CDR1 is LNHNV, CDR2 YYDKDF, per germline (reference sequence). The CDR3 nucleotides read TGTGCCACCAGCAGAGCTGGCGGGGGGAATGAGCAGTTCTTC. This codes for CATSRAGGGNEQFF.

The chain carries TRBV10-1 and TRBJ2-3; weak D call: TRBD2 (5 bases). V lost 0 bases and J 6 bases, leaving 13 bases between the germline ends. The CDR3 has 15 amino acids. Germline CDR1 reads WNHNN; CDR2 reads SYGVQD (reference sequence). The CDR3 nucleotides read TGCGCCAGCAGTGAGTCACTAGGACCCCGGGATACGCAGTATTTT. Translated, it gives CASSESLGPRDTQYF.

Notes on this clone: Relative to the germline gene, one junction end is altered; a read error may explain this. The chain has TRBV28 and TRBJ1-2, with TRBD1 identical over 8 bases. Germline loops: CDR1 MDHEN, CDR2 SYDVKM. This CDR3 has 15 amino acids. The CDR3 sequence: CASSSPPQGAYDYTF. The CDR3 region has the DNA TGTGCCAGCAGTTCCCCCCCCCAGGGGGCCTATGACTACACCTTC.

The genes are TRBV7-2 and TRBJ2-3, with 11 bases lining up with TRBD2. V dropped 6 bases and J dropped 0; count of bases not matched to a gene: 11. The CDR3 length is 18 residues. Germline V CDR1 and CDR2: SGHTA, FQGNSA. For the CDR3, the DNA is TGTGCCAGCAGTTCCCGGTTAGCGGGGGGGAAAAGCACAGATACGCAGTATTTT. This gives the protein CASSSRLAGGKSTDTQYF.

Details on this clone: This same CDR3 is encoded by further DNA sequences in the sample. The chain is built from TRBV5-1 and TRBJ1-1; no reliable D call. This CDR3 is 13 amino acids long. Germline V gene data show CDR1 as SGHRS and CDR2 as YFSETQ. Between the trimmed V and J ends, which lost 4 bases and 1 base, there was a span of 8 bases. DNA of the CDR3: TGCGCCAGCAGCGATCCCGGGAACACTGAAGCTTTCTTT. It encodes CASSDPGNTEAFF. The full variable domain, completed using reference TRBV5-1 and TRBJ1-1, is KAGVTQTPRYLIKTRGQQVTLSCSPISGHRSVSWYQQTPGQGLQFLFEYFSETQRNKGNFPGRFSGRQFSNSRSEMNVSTLELGDSALYLCASSDPGNTEAFFGQGTRLTVV.

This clone was seen once. This chain joins TRBV7-2 and TRBJ2-5; D possibly corresponds to TRBD2 (7 bases). Germline CDR1 and CDR2: SGHTA and FQGNSA. The CDR3 covers 15 residues. V was trimmed by 5 bases and J by 4 bases, leaving 17 bases between them. The CDR3 region is CASSLNGGRGETQYF. The DNA for the CDR3 is TGTGCCAGCAGCCTCAACGGGGGGCGCGGAGAGACCCAGTACTTC.